These 20 T cell receptor beta chains were all obtained from the same sample, sequenced in a study of human T cells and chemical hapten exposure. TCRdb re-called the RACE reads through MiXCR, storing one row per CDR3 protein. The sample contains approximately 50,000 distinct CDR3 sequences, approximately 11% of which appear only once. Stated time point: pre-sensitization, week 0. Treatment of the sample: therapeutic diphenylcyclopropenone sensitization with weekly scalp DPC. The sample here was whole blood, taken in connection with sensitization to the hapten diphenylcyclopropenone (DPC). The source is a woman aged 40 to 49 with alopecia areata. Some clones in this sample may be carry-over from other donors' samples.

The chain recombines TRBV12-3 or TRBV12-4 with TRBJ1-1; a possible D gene is TRBD1 (6 bases). Trimming stripped 6 bases from V and 8 bases from J, with 16 bases between. CDR3 length: 13 amino acids. The CDR3 spells CASSTGQTIEAFF. Here the CDR3 DNA reads TGTGCCAGCAGCACAGGACAGACCATAGAAGCTTTCTTT.

This clonotype was counted between two and nine times. The chain uses TRBV6-5 and TRBJ1-3; 7 nucleotides agree with TRBD1. The CDR3 sequence is 13 residues long. V shed 6 bases, J shed 9 bases, and the junction held 8 bases outside the gene matches. CDR1 and CDR2 from the germline V gene are MNHEY and SVGAGI. As DNA, the CDR3 is TGTGCCAGCAGCCCGACAGGGTCTGCCACCATATATTTT. This translates into CASSPTGSATIYF.

This clonotype was counted at least ten times. The chain employs TRBV29-1 and TRBJ2-7; D may be TRBD1 (6 bases). V lost 4 bases and J lost 0, with 16 bases in between. The CDR3 runs 15 residues. Germline CDR1 reads SQVTM; CDR2 reads ANQGSEA. The CDR3 coding sequence is TGCAGCGTTGTCGTCACAGGGCCTAGCTCCTACGAGCAGTACTTC. Protein: CSVVVTGPSSYEQYF.

In this sample, this clonotype turned up many times. The V call is TRBV5-4, the J call TRBJ1-1; D might be TRBD1 (6 bases). V was shortened by 5 bases and J by 4 bases, with 21 bases between the two germline ends. Looked up from germline, CDR1 is SGHNT and CDR2 is YYREEE (reference sequence). The CDR3 runs to 16 residues. CDR3 protein: CASSRQRGAFGTEAFF. CDR3 DNA sequence: TGTGCCAGCAGTCGACAGAGGGGGGCTTTCGGCACTGAAGCTTTCTTT.

The chain links TRBV7-2 to TRBJ2-2; tentatively, D is TRBD1 (5 bases). There are 16 residues in the CDR3. The germline CDR1 and CDR2 sequences are SGHTA and FQGNSA. Trimming cost V 5 bases and J 6 bases, with 19 bases left between them. CDR3: CASSRLLGPRAGELFF. The CDR3 DNA reads TGTGCCAGCAGCCGCCTTTTGGGGCCCAGGGCCGGGGAGCTGTTTTTT.

This clonotype was observed at least ten times. The chain uses TRBV6-6 and TRBJ2-7, with TRBD2 matching over 9 bases. In germline, CDR1 is MNHNY, CDR2 SVGAGI (reference sequence). CDR3 size: 14 residues. J was trimmed by 2 bases and V by 7 bases; bases with no gene match: 6. The CDR3 nucleotides read TGTGCCAGCACTCCTGGCGGGAGGGCCTACGAGCAGTACTTC. Its protein product is CASTPGGRAYEQYF.

This clonotype showed up many times. This chain links TRBV19 with TRBJ2-1; D is undetermined. The V end was cut by 3 bases, the J end by 6 bases, with 9 bases between. The CDR3 covers 13 residues. Germline V gene lookup returns CDR1 LNHDA and CDR2 SQIVND (reference sequence). The CDR3 bases are TGTGCCAGTAGTATTGGAAGAGGCAATGAGCAGTTCTTC. This encodes CASSIGRGNEQFF.

This clonotype was observed a few times. This rearrangement joins TRBV29-1 to TRBJ2-1; the D call may be TRBD1 or TRBD2 (6 bases each). The CDR3 runs 15 residues. CDR1 SQVTM and CDR2 ANQGSEA come from the germline V gene. V lost 6 bases, J lost 6 bases, and 21 bases lay in between. The CDR3 spells CSVPTRDIAVNEQFF. CDR3 bases: TGCAGCGTCCCGACTAGGGACATAGCTGTCAATGAGCAGTTCTTC.

This clonotype was seen a few times. V usage is TRBV28 and J usage is TRBJ1-4; D not certain. Germline V gene lookup returns CDR1 MDHEN and CDR2 SYDVKM. The CDR3 spans 15 residues. The V and J ends lost 3 bases and 8 bases respectively, with 16 bases between them. CDR3 in amino acids: CASSLGSGFREKLFF. CDR3 DNA: TGTGCCAGCAGTTTGGGGTCGGGTTTTCGAGAAAAACTGTTTTTT.

This clonotype was counted only a few times. The chain recombines TRBV7-2 with TRBJ2-5; TRBD2 matches 7 bases. With 4 bases clipped from V and 4 bases from J, the junction kept 6 bases outside the gene matches. Germline V gene lookup returns CDR1 SGHTA and CDR2 FQGNSA. This CDR3 is 14 amino acids long. The CDR3 nucleotides are TGTGCCAGCAGCTCGGGACTACTGGGAGAGACCCAGTACTTC. Protein product: CASSSGLLGETQYF.

The rearrangement joins TRBV11-2 to TRBJ2-7; a weak D match, TRBD2 (7 bases). Trimming left V 7 bases short and J 7 bases short, with 20 bases between. The CDR3 is 14 amino acids. Germline V gene lookup returns CDR1 SGHAT and CDR2 FQNNGV. DNA for the CDR3: TGTGCCAGCACAACCCCTCGGGGGGCGCAAGAGCAGTACTTC. Protein: CASTTPRGAQEQYF.

V gene TRBV12-3 or TRBV12-4 combines with J gene TRBJ1-5; D unresolved. V was pared by 3 bases and J by 0 bases, with 12 bases between. The CDR3 is 16 amino acids. CDR3 in DNA: TGTGCCAGCAGTTTCTCGCCTTGGAGTAGCAATCAGCCCCAGCATTTT. Translated, it gives CASSFSPWSSNQPQHF.

This clonotype was detected a few times. The chain uses TRBV12-3 or TRBV12-4 and TRBJ2-5; 7 bases map to TRBD1. Trimming took 2 bases from V and 5 from J; bases not matched to a gene: 2. The CDR3 contains 13 residues. DNA of the CDR3: TGTGCCAGCAGTTTAAAAGGGGGCGAGACCCAGTACTTC. Protein product: CASSLKGGETQYF.

This clonotype was counted ten times or more. The J gene is TRBJ2-5, the V gene TRBV20-1; the D is unclear. Germline V gene lookup returns CDR1 DFQATT and CDR2 SNEGSKA (reference sequence). The germline V and J ends were trimmed by 6 bases and 4 bases, with 9 bases remaining between them. The CDR3 sequence is 11 residues long. In nucleotides, the CDR3 is TGCAGTGCGGTGGCGGTAGAGACCCAGTACTTC. Translated, it gives CSAVAVETQYF.

This rearrangement joins TRBV10-1 to TRBJ2-3; no firm D call. Per the germline V gene, CDR1 is WNHNN and CDR2 is SYGVQD (reference sequence). The CDR3 covers 12 residues. Deletions cut 2 bases from V and 7 bases from J, with 7 bases between. For the CDR3, the DNA is TGCGCCAGCAGTGAGCCCCGCAATACGCAGTATTTT. This codes for CASSEPRNTQYF.

This clonotype has just a few counts. The V gene is TRBV20-1, the J gene TRBJ2-7, with D possibly called TRBD1 or TRBD2 (6 bases each). The CDR3 extends over 13 amino acids. The V gene lost 5 bases and the J gene lost 6 bases, with 17 bases spanning the gap. Germline CDR1 is DFQATT and CDR2 is SNEGSKA (reference sequence). For the CDR3, the DNA is TGCAGTGCTCCGGTTGTGGGGGGCCTCGAGCAGTACTTC. Translation gives CSAPVVGGLEQYF.

This clonotype turned up a few times. This rearrangement joins TRBV20-1 to TRBJ2-7, with a weak D call TRBD2 (6 bases). V lost 3 bases and J lost 6, with 12 bases in between. The CDR3 consists of 12 residues. CDR1 and CDR2 from the germline V gene are DFQATT and SNEGSKA (reference sequence). Here the CDR3 DNA reads TGCAGTGCTAGCGGGAGAGGTGGCGAGCAGTACTTC. Amino acid sequence: CSASGRGGEQYF.

This clonotype was detected ten times or more. The rearrangement links TRBV7-6 to TRBJ2-5, with TRBD1 matching over 10 bases. CDR3 length: 14 residues. The germline V gene has CDR1 SGHVS and CDR2 FNYEAQ. Losses at the gene ends were 4 bases for V and 5 bases for J; bases not matched to a gene: 4. The CDR3 region has the DNA TGTGCCAGCAGCTACGGGACAGGGGCCGAGACCCAGTACTTC. It translates to CASSYGTGAETQYF.

This clonotype was counted at least ten times. The J gene is TRBJ2-1, the V gene TRBV11-2; TRBD2 agrees at 11 bases. This CDR3 has 14 amino acids. J lost 9 bases, V lost 2 bases, and 3 bases had no gene match. Germline loops: CDR1 SGHAT, CDR2 FQNNGV. This CDR3 is CASSLQGTSGEQFF. CDR3 nucleotide sequence: TGTGCCAGCAGCTTACAGGGGACTAGCGGTGAGCAGTTCTTC.

The CDR3 DNA follows: TGTGCCAGCAGCCTTCGGGGGGGCCGGGACGAGCAGTACTTC. This encodes CASSLRGGRDEQYF. The chain carries TRBV3-1 and TRBJ2-7, with TRBD2 matching over 8 bases. This CDR3 contains 14 residues. Germline assignment: CDR1 LGHDT and CDR2 YNNKEL (reference sequence). V gave up 4 bases and J gave up 5 bases; unmatched junction bases: 7.